These 32 T cell receptor beta chains originate from one sample sequenced in a study of blood T cell repertoires in COVID-19. The method was immunoSEQ multiplex PCR; TCRdb's version includes in-frame clones alone and lacks a portion of them. The sample has a few hundred thousand clones; more than 75% are singletons. The specimen sequenced was peripheral blood. The source of these receptors is a woman aged 40 to 49 who had recovered from COVID-19.

This clone was recorded a few times. Other nucleotide sequences from this sample produce the same CDR3. The V and J genes are TRBV7-3 and TRBJ2-7; 8 bases agree with TRBD2. The CDR3 has 14 amino acids. From germline, CDR1 is SGHTA and CDR2 FQGTGA. Trimming took 5 bases from V and 0 from J; bases not matched to a gene: 3. The CDR3 region is CASSLSGSSYEQYF. DNA of the CDR3: TGTGCCAGCAGCCTAAGCGGGAGCTCCTACGAGCAGTACTTC.

Only one count was recorded for this clone. The chain recombines TRBV7-2 with TRBJ2-5, with a possible D match to TRBD2 (7 bases). The germline gives CDR1 SGHTA, CDR2 FQGNSA. The CDR3 loop spans 15 amino acids. Trimming removed 5 bases from V and 3 bases from J, with 16 bases in between. CDR3 sequence (DNA): TGTGCCAGCAGCAAGGGGGGGGAGCAGGAAGAGACCCAGTACTTC. Its protein product is CASSKGGEQEETQYF. Full variable domain (remainder filled in from reference TRBV7-2 and TRBJ2-5): GAGVSQSPSNKVTEKGKDVELRCDPISGHTALYWYRQSLGQGLEFLIYFQGNSAPDKSGLPSDRFSAERTGGSVSTLTIQRTQQEDSAVYLCASSKGGEQEETQYFGPGTRLLVL.

V and J are TRBV11-2 and TRBJ1-1, with TRBD1 matching 9 bases. V gave up 5 bases and J gave up 4 bases; unmatched junction bases: 2. There are 13 residues in the CDR3. Germline CDR1 SGHAT, CDR2 FQNNGV. CDR3 sequence: CASSGQGSTEAFF. The CDR3 DNA follows: TGTGCCAGCAGCGGACAGGGGAGCACTGAAGCTTTCTTT. The entire variable domain, with the rest obtained from reference TRBV11-2 and TRBJ1-1, is as follows: EAGVAQSPRYKIIEKRQSVAFWCNPISGHATLYWYQQILGQGPKLLIQFQNNGVVDDSQLPKDRFSAERLKGVDSTLKIQPAKLEDSAVYLCASSGQGSTEAFFGQGTRLTVV.

V gene TRBV3-1 (or the pseudogene TRBV3-2) combines with J gene TRBJ1-1, with a possible D match to TRBD1 (5 bases). CDR1 is LGHDT, CDR2 YNNKEL, per germline (reference sequence). There are 14 residues in the CDR3. Trimming took off 4 bases at V and 2 bases at J, with 11 bases between the two ends. CDR3 DNA sequence: TGTGCCAGCAGCCCTGGGGCGGGAAACACTGAAGCTTTCTTT. Protein: CASSPGAGNTEAFF.

This clone was observed a handful of times. The rearrangement links TRBV29-1 to TRBJ1-2, with a tentative D call TRBD1 (6 bases). The CDR3 extends over 15 amino acids. From germline, CDR1 is SQVTM and CDR2 ANQGSEA. Trimming shortened V by 3 bases and J by 4 bases, and 18 bases separated the two germline ends. The CDR3 nucleotides are TGCAGCGTTGACCCGGGCTGGGGGCTGGGCTATGGCTACACCTTC. Its translation: CSVDPGWGLGYGYTF.

The chain employs TRBV7-9 and TRBJ2-2; a weak D match, TRBD2 (6 bases). V was shortened by 5 bases and J by 8 bases, with 18 bases between the two germline ends. CDR3 length equals 15 residues. The germline V gene has CDR1 SEHNR and CDR2 FQNEAQ (reference sequence). The CDR3 nucleotides are TGTGCCAGCAGCCGGTTGGCCACTAGCTTTGGGGAGCTGTTTTTT. Translated, it gives CASSRLATSFGELFF.

The chain has TRBV2 and TRBJ2-7; D possibly corresponds to TRBD1 (6 bases). This CDR3 contains 13 residues. Trimming took off 4 bases at V and 2 bases at J, with 9 bases between the two ends. Germline CDR1 SNHLY, CDR2 FYNNEI. The CDR3 reads CASSVRGTYEQYV. CDR3 coding DNA: TGTGCCAGCAGTGTCAGGGGAACCTACGAGCAGTACGTC.

This sequence joins TRBV11-1 and TRBJ2-7; D is perhaps TRBD1 (6 bases). Germline V gene lookup returns CDR1 SGHAT and CDR2 FQDESV (reference sequence). Trimming took off 2 bases at V and 7 bases at J, with 15 bases between the two ends. This CDR3 region has 14 residues. CDR3 region: CASSLLWSDREQYF. The CDR3 coding sequence is TGTGCCAGCAGCTTACTCTGGTCAGACAGGGAGCAGTACTTC.

This clone was observed a few times. An end of the junction does not agree with germline; a read error may underlie this. The V gene is TRBV7-9, the J gene TRBJ2-1; 8 positions match TRBD2. Germline V gene sequence: CDR1 SEHNR, CDR2 FQNEAQ (reference sequence). The CDR3 runs 14 residues. The chain's CDR3 is CASSVAGPYNEQFF. The CDR3 coding sequence is TGTGCCAGCAGCGTAGCGGGGCCCTACAATGAGCAGTTCTTC.

The chain uses TRBV5-1 and TRBJ1-1, with D perhaps matching TRBD1 (6 bases). V was cut by 4 bases and J by 3 bases, with 13 bases left in between. Germline assignment: CDR1 SGHRS and CDR2 YFSETQ. The CDR3 is 14 residues long. CDR3 protein: CASSTGQWDTEAFF. In DNA form, the CDR3 reads TGCGCCAGCAGCACAGGACAGTGGGACACTGAAGCTTTCTTT.

V gene TRBV30 combines with J gene TRBJ2-3; no firm D call. The V end was cut by 1 base, the J end by 0 bases, with 17 bases between. CDR3 length: 17 amino acids. The germline V gene has CDR1 GTSNPN and CDR2 SVGIG (reference sequence). This chain's CDR3 is CAWSDPLGSPSTDTQYF. In nucleotides, the CDR3 is TGTGCCTGGAGTGACCCCCTGGGCAGCCCAAGCACAGATACGCAGTATTTT.

This clone was found a few times. The chain uses TRBV15 and TRBJ2-1; 8 positions agree with TRBD1. This CDR3 has 15 residues. The germline gives CDR1 LNHNV, CDR2 YYDKDF (reference sequence). V was clipped by 3 bases and J by 4 bases; unmatched bases: 5. CDR3 region: CATSRDTGGYNEQFF. CDR3 DNA sequence: TGTGCCACCAGCAGGGACACAGGGGGGTACAATGAGCAGTTCTTC.

The chain employs TRBV30 and TRBJ1-2; TRBD1 is a possible D gene (5 bases). Trimming removed 4 bases at V and 5 bases at J, with 8 bases between. CDR1 and CDR2 (germline): GTSNPN, SVGIG (reference sequence). There are 11 residues in the CDR3. The CDR3 region is CAWMRGYGYTF. The CDR3 DNA is TGTGCCTGGATGCGGGGGTATGGCTACACCTTC.

This rearrangement joins TRBV7-2 to TRBJ2-5, with 7 positions matching TRBD2. Germline V gene lookup returns CDR1 SGHTA and CDR2 FQGNSA. V was pared by 6 bases and J by 5 bases, with 21 bases of the junction left unmatched. This CDR3 is 18 amino acids long. Written as DNA, the CDR3 is TGTGCCAGCAGTCGACAGCTTAGGCTACTAGCGCCAACGGAGACCCAGTACTTC. Its translation is CASSRQLRLLAPTETQYF.

This rearrangement joins TRBV19 to TRBJ1-2, with D possibly being TRBD1 (5 bases). Germline-derived CDR1 and CDR2 are LNHDA and SQIVND (reference sequence). The CDR3 runs to 15 residues. The V gene lost 1 base and the J gene lost 4 bases, with 13 bases spanning the gap. The CDR3 here is CASSIVGGPTYGYTF. The DNA for the CDR3 is TGTGCCAGTAGTATAGTCGGGGGTCCTACCTATGGCTACACCTTC.

This chain links TRBV19 with TRBJ2-1; TRBD2 might be the D (5 bases). The CDR3 has 18 residues. The V gene lost 1 base and the J gene lost 3 bases, with 19 bases spanning the gap. Germline V gene sequence: CDR1 LNHDA, CDR2 SQIVND (reference sequence). The CDR3 coding sequence is TGTGCCAGTAGTATAGGCCCGAGAGGGTCGCCAATCTACAATGAGCAGTTCTTC. It codes for CASSIGPRGSPIYNEQFF.

The chain has TRBV25-1 and TRBJ1-1; D is perhaps TRBD1 (6 bases). V lost 1 base to trimming and J lost 0 bases, with 12 bases between them. The CDR3 loop spans 16 amino acids. Looked up from germline, CDR1 is MGHDK and CDR2 is SYGVNS. CDR3 in amino acids: CASSEWGGHVNTEAFF. CDR3 nucleotide sequence: TGTGCCAGCAGTGAATGGGGGGGGCACGTGAACACTGAAGCTTTCTTT.

The J gene is TRBJ1-3, the V gene TRBV5-1; D gene uncertain. Trimming removed 0 bases at V and 2 bases at J, with 12 bases between. Germline V gene lookup returns CDR1 SGHRS and CDR2 YFSETQ. CDR3 length: 16 residues. The CDR3 loop is CASSLGRAATGNTIYF. The CDR3, as DNA: TGCGCCAGCAGCTTGGGGAGGGCCGCAACTGGAAACACCATATATTTT.

This chain connects TRBV6-5 to TRBJ2-1, with 9 bases fitting TRBD2. Germline V gives CDR1 MNHEY, CDR2 SVGAGI. With 4 bases clipped from V and 0 bases from J, the junction kept 4 bases outside the gene matches. This CDR3 spans 16 amino acids. Here the CDR3 reads CASSSSLAGSYNEQFF. The CDR3 DNA is TGTGCCAGCAGTTCCTCACTAGCGGGCTCCTACAATGAGCAGTTCTTC.

This rearrangement joins TRBV9 to TRBJ2-1, with 7 nucleotides matching TRBD1. Losses at the gene ends were 3 bases for V and 7 bases for J; bases not matched to a gene: 10. CDR3 size: 15 residues. Germline values: CDR1 SGDLS, CDR2 YYNGEE. Written as DNA, the CDR3 is TGTGCCAGCAGCGAGACAGGGAACCCTGAGAATGAGCAGTTCTTC. Encoded protein: CASSETGNPENEQFF. The full variable domain, in which reference TRBV9 and TRBJ2-1 provide the parts outside the CDR3, is DSGVTQTPKHLITATGQRVTLRCSPRSGDLSVYWYQQSLDQGLQFLIQYYNGEERAKGNILERFSAQQFPDLHSELNLSSLELGDSALYFCASSETGNPENEQFFGPGTRLTVL.

This chain connects TRBV27 to TRBJ2-3; 7 bases match TRBD2. This CDR3 is built from 16 residues. Losses at the gene ends were 0 bases for V and 0 bases for J; bases not matched to a gene: 3. Per germline, CDR1 MNHEY and CDR2 SMNVEV (reference sequence). The CDR3 region is CASSLSASGSTDTQYF. The CDR3 DNA reads as TGTGCCAGCAGTTTATCGGCTAGCGGAAGCACAGATACGCAGTATTTT.

V is TRBV9 and J is TRBJ1-5, with a tentative D call TRBD1 (6 bases). This CDR3 region has 14 residues. The germline V gene has CDR1 SGDLS and CDR2 YYNGEE. Trimming left V 3 bases short and J 3 bases short, with 10 bases between. CDR3 amino acids: CASSGGQLNQPQHF. CDR3 coding DNA: TGTGCCAGCAGCGGGGGACAACTCAATCAGCCCCAGCATTTT. Looking up the rest from reference TRBV9 and TRBJ1-5 gives the full variable domain: DSGVTQTPKHLITATGQRVTLRCSPRSGDLSVYWYQQSLDQGLQFLIQYYNGEERAKGNILERFSAQQFPDLHSELNLSSLELGDSALYFCASSGGQLNQPQHFGDGTRLSIL.

J is TRBJ2-3 and V is TRBV10-2, with 7 bases that match TRBD2. The length of the CDR3 is 15 residues. Germline V gives CDR1 WSHSY, CDR2 SAAADI. V lost 2 bases and J lost 11; bases outside the gene matches: 13. The CDR3 is CASSEAALLAERQYF. Written as DNA, the CDR3 is TGCGCCAGCAGTGAGGCCGCCCTTCTAGCGGAGCGGCAGTATTTT.

The rearrangement joins TRBV11-2 to TRBJ2-2; TRBD1 agrees at 8 bases. The CDR3 covers 18 residues. V shed 1 base and J 0 bases; nucleotides not matched to a gene: 7. Germline loops: CDR1 SGHAT, CDR2 FQNNGV. The CDR3 here is CASSLGTTGDPNTGELFF. The CDR3 bases are TGTGCCAGCAGCTTAGGGACGACAGGGGACCCGAACACCGGGGAGCTGTTTTTT.

J is TRBJ2-1 and V is TRBV9; the match to TRBD1 covers 9 bases. The germline gives CDR1 SGDLS, CDR2 YYNGEE. The CDR3 runs to 15 residues. Losses at the gene ends were 4 bases for V and 5 bases for J; bases not matched to a gene: 7. The CDR3 spells CASSPRQGVDNEQFF. CDR3 nucleotide sequence: TGTGCCAGCAGCCCACGACAGGGGGTGGACAATGAGCAGTTCTTC.

The chain has TRBV27 and TRBJ2-2, with D perhaps matching TRBD1 (6 bases). CDR1 and CDR2 (germline): MNHEY, SMNVEV (reference sequence). V lost 3 bases and J 5 bases, leaving 13 bases between the germline ends. The CDR3 extends over 15 amino acids. The DNA of the CDR3 is TGTGCCAGCAGTTTGGGTAGAGGGGGAACCGGGGAGCTGTTTTTT. It is translated as CASSLGRGGTGELFF.

The V call is TRBV14, the J call TRBJ1-2; 11 bases fit TRBD1. The CDR3 contains 15 residues. The germline V gene encodes CDR1 SGHDN and CDR2 FVKESK. J lost 7 bases, V lost 3 bases, and 7 bases had no gene match. CDR3 region: CASSHAGTGGFGYTF. The CDR3 coding sequence is TGTGCCAGCAGCCACGCCGGGACAGGGGGTTTTGGCTACACCTTC.

The chain joins TRBV7-9 to TRBJ2-3; 10 bases align to TRBD2. The J segment lost 4 bases and the V segment lost 5 bases, leaving 9 bases of the junction unmatched. Germline CDR1 SEHNR, CDR2 FQNEAQ (reference sequence). This CDR3 comprises 16 residues. The CDR3 DNA is TGTGCCAGCAGCCTCATCAGGAGCGGGGGGGCAGATACGCAGTATTTT. The encoded protein is CASSLIRSGGADTQYF. The full variable domain, rest sourced from reference TRBV7-9 and TRBJ2-3, is DTGVSQNPRHKITKRGQNVTFRCDPISEHNRLYWYRQTLGQGPEFLTYFQNEAQLEKSRLLSDRFSAERPKGSFSTLEIQRTEQGDSAMYLCASSLIRSGGADTQYFGPGTRLTVL.

The V gene is TRBV5-1, the J gene TRBJ2-1; 7 bases line up with TRBD1. Germline trimming cut 4 bases from V and 5 bases from J; bases unmatched to any gene: 9. CDR3 length: 15 amino acids. Germline CDR1 is SGHRS and CDR2 is YFSETQ. The CDR3 reads CASSPQGVGHNEQFF. The CDR3 DNA reads TGCGCCAGCAGCCCGCAGGGGGTGGGCCACAATGAGCAGTTCTTC.

CDR3 in amino acids: CASRGGSSGNTIYF. The CDR3 DNA follows: TGTGCCAGCCGGGGGGGATCCTCTGGAAACACCATATATTTT. This chain links TRBV19 with TRBJ1-3; weak D call: TRBD1 (5 bases). Germline CDR1 and CDR2: LNHDA and SQIVND (reference sequence). Trimming removed 9 bases from V and 0 bases from J, with 12 bases in between. The length of the CDR3 is 14 residues.

V usage is TRBV7-9 and J usage is TRBJ1-2; TRBD1 matches 7 bases. CDR1 is SEHNR and CDR2 is FQNEAQ in the germline V gene (reference sequence). V was pared by 5 bases and J by 5 bases, with 11 bases of the junction left unmatched. The CDR3 loop spans 15 amino acids. CDR3 sequence reads: CASSPRGQDLYGYTF. CDR3 coding DNA: TGTGCCAGCAGCCCCAGAGGACAGGACTTGTATGGCTACACCTTC.

This clone was picked up a small number of times. This sample also contains other DNA sequences that code for the same CDR3. The chain uses TRBV30 and TRBJ1-5, with D possibly matching TRBD1 (5 bases). The CDR3 is 13 amino acids. The germline V gene has CDR1 GTSNPN and CDR2 SVGIG (reference sequence). The germline V and J ends were trimmed by 3 bases and 2 bases, with 8 bases remaining between them. The CDR3 protein is CAWSGGRNQPQHF. The CDR3 nucleotides read TGTGCCTGGAGCGGGGGTCGCAATCAGCCCCAGCATTTT.